This T cell receptor (beta chain) comes out of a study of a mutant IDH1 vaccine in newly diagnosed glioma. General observations from the study: Immune responses induced by the vaccine were seen in 80% to 95% of patients, spanning multiple MHC alleles. It seemed that pseudoprogression was not linked to changes in the top peripheral T cell clonotypes.

Comments on this clone: The antigen is undetermined.

Measured with immunoSEQ multiplex PCR; TCRdb has only the in-frame clones, and not every one. The sample carries approximately 36,000 clones, over 85% recorded once. The time point denotes: baseline, week 1 (first vaccination visit). Treatment defined: pre-vaccination baseline after standard-of-care therapy. V was pared by 5 bases and J by 3 bases, with 12 bases between. CDR1 and CDR2 from the germline V gene are SGHRS and YFSETQ. The CDR3 is 13 residues long. This chain joins TRBV5-1 and TRBJ2-7, with D unclear. This receptor was taken from a man in his late teens or twenties with glioma. The source was PBMCs, collected from a glioma patient treated with radiotherapy, temozolomide or both. The CDR3 region is CASRGSTNYEQYF. For the CDR3, the DNA is TGCGCCAGCAGAGGCAGCACTAACTACGAGCAGTACTTC.